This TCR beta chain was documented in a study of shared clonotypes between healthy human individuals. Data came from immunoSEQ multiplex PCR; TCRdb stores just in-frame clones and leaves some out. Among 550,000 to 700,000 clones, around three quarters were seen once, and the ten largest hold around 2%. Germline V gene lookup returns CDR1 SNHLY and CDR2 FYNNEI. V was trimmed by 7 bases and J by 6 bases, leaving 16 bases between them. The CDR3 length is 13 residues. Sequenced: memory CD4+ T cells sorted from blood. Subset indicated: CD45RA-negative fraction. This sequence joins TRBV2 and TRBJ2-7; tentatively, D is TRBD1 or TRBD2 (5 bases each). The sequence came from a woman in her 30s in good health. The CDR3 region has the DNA TGTGCCAGCAAGGTGCCCGGGGCGGGCGAGCAGTACTTC. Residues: CASKVPGAGEQYF.